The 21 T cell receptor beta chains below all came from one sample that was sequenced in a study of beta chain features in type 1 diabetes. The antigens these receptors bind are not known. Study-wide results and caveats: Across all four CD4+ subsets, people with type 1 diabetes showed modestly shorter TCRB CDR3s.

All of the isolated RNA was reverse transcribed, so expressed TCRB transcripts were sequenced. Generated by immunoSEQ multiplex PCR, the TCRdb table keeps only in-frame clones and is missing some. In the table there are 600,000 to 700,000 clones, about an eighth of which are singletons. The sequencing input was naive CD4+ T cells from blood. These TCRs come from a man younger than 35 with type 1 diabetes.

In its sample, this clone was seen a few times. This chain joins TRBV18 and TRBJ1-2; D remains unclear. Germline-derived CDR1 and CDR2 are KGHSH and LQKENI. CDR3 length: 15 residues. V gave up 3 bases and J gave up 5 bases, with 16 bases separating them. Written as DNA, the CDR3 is TGTGCCAGCTCACCGGTAGCCCCGGGGATATATGGCTACACCTTC. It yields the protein CASSPVAPGIYGYTF.

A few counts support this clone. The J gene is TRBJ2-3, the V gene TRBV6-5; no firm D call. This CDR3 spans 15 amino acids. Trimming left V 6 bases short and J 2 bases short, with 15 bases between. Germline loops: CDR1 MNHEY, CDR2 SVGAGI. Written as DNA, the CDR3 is TGTGCCAGCAGCTCCAGGCCGCCGTACACAGATACGCAGTATTTT. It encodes CASSSRPPYTDTQYF.

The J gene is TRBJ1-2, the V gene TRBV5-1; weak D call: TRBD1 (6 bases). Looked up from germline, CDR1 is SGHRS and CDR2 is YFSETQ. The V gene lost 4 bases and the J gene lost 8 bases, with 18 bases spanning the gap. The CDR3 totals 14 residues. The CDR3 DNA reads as TGCGCCAGCAGCGGTACACAGGGATTGGGCGGCTACACCTTC. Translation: CASSGTQGLGGYTF.

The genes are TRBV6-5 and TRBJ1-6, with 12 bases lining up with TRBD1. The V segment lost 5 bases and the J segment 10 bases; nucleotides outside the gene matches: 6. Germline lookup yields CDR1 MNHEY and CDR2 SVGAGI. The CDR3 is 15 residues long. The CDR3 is CASSTGTGGKSPLHF. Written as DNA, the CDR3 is TGTGCCAGCAGTACCGGGACAGGGGGCAAGTCACCCCTCCACTTT.

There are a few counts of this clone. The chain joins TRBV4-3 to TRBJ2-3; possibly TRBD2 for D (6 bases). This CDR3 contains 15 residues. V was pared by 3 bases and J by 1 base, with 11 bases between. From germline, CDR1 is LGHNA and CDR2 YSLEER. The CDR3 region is CASSQLGTGTDTQYF. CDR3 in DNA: TGCGCCAGCAGCCAGCTCGGGACTGGCACAGATACGCAGTATTTT.

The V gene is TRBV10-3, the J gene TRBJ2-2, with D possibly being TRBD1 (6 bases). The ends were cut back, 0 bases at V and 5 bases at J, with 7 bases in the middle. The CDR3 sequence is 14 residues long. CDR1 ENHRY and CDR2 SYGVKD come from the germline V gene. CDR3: CAISESQGTGELFF. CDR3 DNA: TGTGCCATCAGTGAGTCACAGGGTACCGGGGAGCTGTTTTTT.

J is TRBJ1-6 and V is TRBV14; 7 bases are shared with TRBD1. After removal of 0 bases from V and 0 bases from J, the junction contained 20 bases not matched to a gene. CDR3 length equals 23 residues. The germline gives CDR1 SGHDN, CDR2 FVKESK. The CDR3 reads CASSQDRGFIGGQTSSYNSPLHF. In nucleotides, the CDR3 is TGTGCCAGCAGCCAAGATCGAGGTTTTATTGGGGGACAGACGAGCTCCTATAATTCACCCCTCCACTTT.

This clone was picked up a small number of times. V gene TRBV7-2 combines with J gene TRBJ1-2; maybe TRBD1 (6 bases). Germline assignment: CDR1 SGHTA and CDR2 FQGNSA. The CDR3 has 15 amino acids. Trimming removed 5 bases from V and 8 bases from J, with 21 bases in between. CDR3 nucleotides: TGTGCCAGCAGCAGCCGCGCGGGGGGCTCGGAAGGCTACACCTTC. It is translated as CASSSRAGGSEGYTF. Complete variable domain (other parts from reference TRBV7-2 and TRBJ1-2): GAGVSQSPSNKVTEKGKDVELRCDPISGHTALYWYRQSLGQGLEFLIYFQGNSAPDKSGLPSDRFSAERTGGSVSTLTIQRTQQEDSAVYLCASSSRAGGSEGYTFGSGTRLTVV.

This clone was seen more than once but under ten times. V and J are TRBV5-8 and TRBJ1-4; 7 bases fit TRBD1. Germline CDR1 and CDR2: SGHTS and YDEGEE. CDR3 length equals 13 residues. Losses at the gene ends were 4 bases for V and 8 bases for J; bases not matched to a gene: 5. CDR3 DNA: TGTGCCAGCAGCCGGGGACAGTCAGAAAAACTGTTTTTT. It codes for CASSRGQSEKLFF.

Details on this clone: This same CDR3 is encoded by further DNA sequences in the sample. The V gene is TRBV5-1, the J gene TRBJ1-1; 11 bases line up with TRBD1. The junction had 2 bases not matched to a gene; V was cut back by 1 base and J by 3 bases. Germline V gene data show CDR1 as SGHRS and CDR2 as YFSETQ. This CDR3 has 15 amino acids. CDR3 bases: TGCGCCAGCAGCTTGTTGGGACAGGGGGACACTGAAGCTTTCTTT. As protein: CASSLLGQGDTEAFF.

This CDR3 reads CASSTPRQVNYGYTF. The DNA of the CDR3 is TGTGCCAGTAGTACTCCTCGACAGGTTAACTATGGCTACACCTTC. The J gene is TRBJ1-2, the V gene TRBV19, with D perhaps TRBD1 (6 bases). From germline, CDR1 is LNHDA and CDR2 SQIVND (reference sequence). This CDR3 contains 15 residues. Trimming pared 4 bases from V and 1 base from J, leaving 13 bases between.

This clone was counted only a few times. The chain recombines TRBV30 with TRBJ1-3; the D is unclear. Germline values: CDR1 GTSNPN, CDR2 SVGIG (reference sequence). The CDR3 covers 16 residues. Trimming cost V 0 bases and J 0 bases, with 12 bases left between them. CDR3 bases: TGTGCCTGGAGTGTAGTCCCCGATAGCTCTGGAAACACCATATATTTT. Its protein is CAWSVVPDSSGNTIYF.

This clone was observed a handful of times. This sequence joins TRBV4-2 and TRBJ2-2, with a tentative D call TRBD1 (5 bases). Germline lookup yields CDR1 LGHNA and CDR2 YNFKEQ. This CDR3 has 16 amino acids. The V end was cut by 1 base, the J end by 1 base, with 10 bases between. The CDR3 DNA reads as TGTGCCAGCAGCCAAGGGTTAGGACAGAACACCGGGGAGCTGTTTTTT. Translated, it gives CASSQGLGQNTGELFF.

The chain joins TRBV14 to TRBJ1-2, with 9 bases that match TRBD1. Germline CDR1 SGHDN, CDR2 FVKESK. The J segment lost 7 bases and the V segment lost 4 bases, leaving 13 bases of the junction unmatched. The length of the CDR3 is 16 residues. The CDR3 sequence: CASSRGQGIILGGYTF. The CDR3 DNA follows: TGTGCCAGCAGCCGGGGACAGGGAATCATCCTCGGTGGCTACACCTTC.

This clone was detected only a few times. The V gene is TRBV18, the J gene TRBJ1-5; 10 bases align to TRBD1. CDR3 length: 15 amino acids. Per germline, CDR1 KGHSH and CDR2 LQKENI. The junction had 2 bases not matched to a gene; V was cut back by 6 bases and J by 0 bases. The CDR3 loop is CASSGQGNSNQPQHF. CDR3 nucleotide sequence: TGTGCCAGCTCGGGACAGGGGAATAGCAATCAGCCCCAGCATTTT.

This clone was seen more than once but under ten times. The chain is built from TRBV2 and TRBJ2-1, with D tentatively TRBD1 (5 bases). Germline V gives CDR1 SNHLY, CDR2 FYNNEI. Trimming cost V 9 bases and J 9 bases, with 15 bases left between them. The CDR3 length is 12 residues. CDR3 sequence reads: CASRWTIFEQFF. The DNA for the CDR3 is TGTGCCAGTCGATGGACAATTTTTGAGCAGTTCTTC.

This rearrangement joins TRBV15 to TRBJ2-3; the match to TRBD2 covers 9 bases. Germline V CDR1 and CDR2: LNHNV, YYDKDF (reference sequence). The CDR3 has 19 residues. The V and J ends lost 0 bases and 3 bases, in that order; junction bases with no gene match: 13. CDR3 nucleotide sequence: TGTGCCACCAGCAGAGATCCCCTAGCGGGGTGGTTTAGGACAGATACGCAGTATTTT. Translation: CATSRDPLAGWFRTDTQYF. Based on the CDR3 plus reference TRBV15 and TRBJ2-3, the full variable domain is DAMVIQNPRYQVTQFGKPVTLSCSQTLNHNVMYWYQQKSSQAPKLLFHYYDKDFNNEADTPDNFQSRRPNTSFCFLDIRSPGLGDTAMYLCATSRDPLAGWFRTDTQYFGPGTRLTVL.

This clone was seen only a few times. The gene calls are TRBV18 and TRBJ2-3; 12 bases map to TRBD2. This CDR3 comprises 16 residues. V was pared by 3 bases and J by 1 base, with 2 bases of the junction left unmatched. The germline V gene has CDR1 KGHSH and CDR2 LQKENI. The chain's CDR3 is CASSPRLAGGTDTQYF. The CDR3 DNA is TGTGCCAGCTCACCTCGACTAGCGGGGGGCACAGATACGCAGTATTTT.

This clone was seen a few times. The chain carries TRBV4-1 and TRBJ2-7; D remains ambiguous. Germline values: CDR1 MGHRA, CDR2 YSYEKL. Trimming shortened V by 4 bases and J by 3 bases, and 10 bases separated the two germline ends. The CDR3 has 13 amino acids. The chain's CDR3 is CASSRDGYYEQYF. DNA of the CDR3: TGCGCCAGCAGCCGAGACGGGTACTACGAGCAGTACTTC.

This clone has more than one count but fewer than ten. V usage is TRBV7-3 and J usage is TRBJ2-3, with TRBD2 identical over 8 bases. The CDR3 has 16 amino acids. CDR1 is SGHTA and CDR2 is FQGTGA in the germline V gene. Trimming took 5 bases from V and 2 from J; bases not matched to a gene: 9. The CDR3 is CASSPQRGPYTDTQYF. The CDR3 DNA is TGTGCCAGCAGCCCCCAGCGGGGGCCGTACACAGATACGCAGTATTTT.

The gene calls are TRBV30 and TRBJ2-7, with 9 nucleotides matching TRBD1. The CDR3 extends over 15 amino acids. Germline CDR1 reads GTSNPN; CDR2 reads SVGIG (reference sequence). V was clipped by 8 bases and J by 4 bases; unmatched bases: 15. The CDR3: CARMPGQGLLYEQYF. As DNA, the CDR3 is TGTGCCCGTATGCCGGGACAGGGTTTGTTGTACGAGCAGTACTTC. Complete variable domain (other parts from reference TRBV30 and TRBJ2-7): SQTIHQWPATLVQPVGSPLSLECTVEGTSNPNLYWYRQAAGRGLQLLFYSVGIGQISSEVPQNLSASRPQDRQFILSSKKLLLSDSGFYLCARMPGQGLLYEQYFGPGTRLTVT.